The clone carrying this T cell receptor beta chain came up a few times. The source of the sample is a study of blood T cells in healthy people across ages. Through a sample-barcoded 5' primer and a J-beta primer mix, a second PCR was run for roughly 7 to 12 cycles. TCRdb re-derived calls from the 5' RACE reads in MiXCR, one entry per CDR3 protein. The sample shows around 990,000 distinct CDR3 sequences, under 30% of them seen only once. Each donor's blood draw was approximately 10 milliliters of peripheral blood. CDR3 length equals 11 residues. V was cut by 5 bases and J by 15 bases, with 16 bases left in between. Germline V gives CDR1 DFQATT, CDR2 SNEGSKA (reference sequence). This sample was shared with a second study, whose subject was T cells of mothers and their children.

The source is a girl aged 2-9 years in good health. Sequences were obtained from blood. This chain links TRBV20-1 with TRBJ1-4; D not resolved. The CDR3 spells CSAPEFGRVFF. CDR3 bases: TGCAGTGCTCCTGAGTTCGGGAGGGTGTTTTTT.